The 30 T cell receptor beta chains reported below all come from one sample, sequenced in a study of T cells after somatic rescue of genetic block. Profiled with immunoSEQ multiplex PCR; TCRdb holds only in-frame clones, not every one. Of about 52,000 clones listed, 95% to 96% are singletons. The sequencing input was peripheral blood mononuclear cells (PBMCs). The source of these receptors is a child younger than two.

V gene TRBV19 combines with J gene TRBJ1-2; no reliable D call. The CDR3 is 12 amino acids. V lost 2 bases and J lost 1, with 2 bases in between. Germline V gene sequence: CDR1 LNHDA, CDR2 SQIVND (reference sequence). The CDR3 sequence: CASSIHNYGYTF. CDR3 nucleotide sequence: TGTGCCAGTAGTATACATAACTATGGCTACACCTTC.

The chain links TRBV7-2 to TRBJ1-5; 8 nucleotides align to TRBD1. Germline V gene sequence: CDR1 SGHTA, CDR2 FQGNSA. V lost 5 bases and J lost 1; bases outside the gene matches: 4. The CDR3 runs to 15 residues. The CDR3 DNA sequence: TGTGCCAGCAGCGATCGGACAGGGAGCAATCAGCCCCAGCATTTT. The encoded protein is CASSDRTGSNQPQHF.

The chain couples TRBV5-1 to TRBJ2-3; 9 bases match TRBD2. CDR1 and CDR2 (germline): SGHRS, YFSETQ. The CDR3 sequence is 17 residues long. The V gene end was trimmed by 0 bases and the J gene end by 3 bases; junction bases not matched to a gene: 8. CDR3 loop: CASSLGVSGSTTDTQYF. The CDR3 DNA is TGCGCCAGCAGCTTGGGGGTTAGCGGGAGTACAACAGATACGCAGTATTTT.

This chain links TRBV28 with TRBJ1-2; possible D gene TRBD1, 6 bases. Germline values: CDR1 MDHEN, CDR2 SYDVKM. V was pared by 3 bases and J by 4 bases, with 12 bases between. The CDR3 is 14 amino acids. The CDR3, as DNA: TGTGCCAGCAGTTTGCCGGGGGCGCCCTATGGCTACACCTTC. It translates to CASSLPGAPYGYTF.

The chain couples TRBV5-4 to TRBJ2-4; TRBD1 agrees at 9 bases. Germline V gives CDR1 SGHNT, CDR2 YYREEE (reference sequence). The trim removed 3 bases at V and 3 bases at J, leaving 13 bases unmatched. The CDR3 extends over 18 amino acids. This chain's CDR3 is CASSSKTGGGLGKNIQYF. The CDR3 DNA reads as TGTGCCAGCAGCTCCAAGACAGGGGGTGGGTTGGGCAAAAACATTCAGTACTTC.

The J gene is TRBJ2-1, the V gene TRBV28; no reliable D call. The germline V gene encodes CDR1 MDHEN and CDR2 SYDVKM. V was pared by 2 bases and J by 5 bases, with 1 base between. The length of the CDR3 is 11 residues. This CDR3 is CASSLNNEQFF. The CDR3 DNA reads TGTGCCAGCAGTTTAAACAATGAGCAGTTCTTC.

In this sample, this clone turned up once. The chain links TRBV10-2 to TRBJ2-1, with D perhaps TRBD2 (6 bases). V gave up 2 bases and J gave up 1 base, with 6 bases separating them. Germline assignment: CDR1 WSHSY and CDR2 SAAADI. CDR3 size: 14 residues. In DNA form, the CDR3 reads TGCGCCAGCAGTGAGGGGGGGTCCTACAATGAGCAGTTCTTC. This gives the protein CASSEGGSYNEQFF.

This clone appeared once. V and J are TRBV6-5 and TRBJ2-2, with D unclear. From germline, CDR1 is MNHEY and CDR2 SVGAGI. This CDR3 spans 12 amino acids. V was shortened by 0 bases and J by 6 bases, with 2 bases between the two germline ends. CDR3 nucleotide sequence: TGTGCCAGCAGTTACTCGGCCGGGGAGCTGTTTTTT. Translating gives CASSYSAGELFF.

This chain's CDR3 is CASSRTSGSEQYF. The CDR3 nucleotides are TGTGCCAGTAGTAGGACTAGCGGGAGCGAGCAGTACTTC. The chain links TRBV19 to TRBJ2-7, with 13 bases fitting TRBD2. Losses at the gene ends were 4 bases for V and 6 bases for J; bases not matched to a gene: 0. CDR1 is LNHDA and CDR2 is SQIVND in the germline V gene (reference sequence). The CDR3 has 13 amino acids.

A remark on this clone: The sample has other DNA sequences that encode this CDR3 too. The chain recombines TRBV9 with TRBJ2-5; D is unclear. CDR1 and CDR2 from the germline V gene are SGDLS and YYNGEE. The V end lost 0 bases, the J end lost 1 base, and 7 bases lay between the germline ends. CDR3 length equals 14 residues. The CDR3 DNA is TGTGCCAGCAGCGTAGGTCCCAGCCAAGAGACCCAGTACTTC. Its translation is CASSVGPSQETQYF.

The rearrangement links TRBV7-2 to TRBJ1-2; maybe TRBD1 (5 bases). CDR1 and CDR2 from the germline V gene are SGHTA and FQGNSA. V lost 2 bases, J lost 4 bases, and 17 bases lay in between. The CDR3 sequence is 16 residues long. Here the CDR3 reads CASSLLVRARSYGYTF. CDR3 nucleotide sequence: TGTGCCAGCAGCTTATTGGTCAGGGCCCGATCCTATGGCTACACCTTC.

This clone was detected only once. This may come from a read error, since a much larger clone is one base off. The V and J genes are TRBV18 and TRBJ1-1; TRBD1 might be the D (5 bases). The CDR3 runs 13 residues. Trimming stripped 3 bases from V and 1 base from J, with 6 bases between. Germline CDR1 reads KGHSH; CDR2 reads LQKENI. For the CDR3, the DNA is TGTGCCAGCTCACCGGGACGGAACACTGAAGCTTTCTTT. Translated: CASSPGRNTEAFF.

The CDR3 loop reads CASSLETQYF. In DNA, the CDR3 is TGTGCCAGCAGCTTAGAGACCCAGTACTTC. V gene TRBV11-2 combines with J gene TRBJ2-5; D not resolved. Trimming shortened V by 0 bases and J by 7 bases, and 0 bases separated the two germline ends. The CDR3 has 10 residues. The V gene's germline CDR1 is SGHAT and CDR2 FQNNGV.

The V and J genes are TRBV6-5 and TRBJ2-5; 10 bases are a match to TRBD2. CDR1 and CDR2 from the germline V gene are MNHEY and SVGAGI. This CDR3 is 16 amino acids long. Trimming at V came to 3 bases and at J to 1 base, leaving 5 bases not matched to a gene. CDR3 protein: CASSYIAGGRQETQYF. The DNA for the CDR3 is TGTGCCAGCAGTTATATAGCGGGAGGACGCCAAGAGACCCAGTACTTC.

The rearrangement joins TRBV10-1 to TRBJ2-2; D gene ambiguous. V lost 2 bases to trimming and J lost 4 bases, with 11 bases between them. Germline lookup yields CDR1 WNHNN and CDR2 SYGVQD (reference sequence). The CDR3 length is 15 residues. The chain's CDR3 is CASSEEESGTGELFF. CDR3 coding DNA: TGCGCCAGCAGTGAGGAGGAATCGGGCACCGGGGAGCTGTTTTTT.

This rearrangement joins TRBV7-8 to TRBJ1-2, with D uncertain. Germline loops: CDR1 SGHVS, CDR2 FQNEAQ. V lost 1 base and J 0 bases, leaving 9 bases between the germline ends. The CDR3 spans 15 residues. The CDR3 spells CASSLVAGSNYGYTF. The CDR3 DNA sequence: TGTGCCAGCAGCTTAGTCGCGGGCTCTAACTATGGCTACACCTTC.

The V gene is TRBV19, the J gene TRBJ1-5, with D unresolved. CDR3 length equals 13 residues. Germline V CDR1 and CDR2: LNHDA, SQIVND (reference sequence). Trimming left V 4 bases short and J 6 bases short, with 10 bases between. The chain's CDR3 is CASSRTTPQPQHF. For the CDR3, the DNA is TGTGCCAGTAGTAGGACGACACCTCAGCCCCAGCATTTT.

The chain's CDR3 is CASSYGKGGNTEAFF. The CDR3 coding sequence is TGTGCCAGCAGTTACGGGAAGGGAGGGAACACTGAAGCTTTCTTT. The chain joins TRBV6-5 to TRBJ1-1, with unresolved D. CDR1 and CDR2 (germline): MNHEY, SVGAGI. Deletions cut 2 bases from V and 1 base from J, with 11 bases between. CDR3 length: 15 residues.

The rearrangement links TRBV4-1 to TRBJ2-4; 8 bases align to TRBD2. CDR1 is MGHRA and CDR2 is YSYEKL in the germline V gene. CDR3 size: 15 residues. V lost 0 bases and J lost 8; bases outside the gene matches: 6. CDR3 region: CASSQESGRWDIQYF. The CDR3 DNA sequence: TGCGCCAGCAGCCAAGAAAGCGGGAGATGGGACATTCAGTACTTC.

CDR3 coding DNA: TGTGCCAGCAGCGTAGGGGTCAATCAGCCCCAGCATTTT. Its translation is CASSVGVNQPQHF. This chain uses TRBV9 with TRBJ1-5; D is unclear. The CDR3 contains 13 residues. V was cut by 0 bases and J by 3 bases, with 4 bases left in between. The germline CDR1 and CDR2 sequences are SGDLS and YYNGEE.

The sample holds one count of this clone. The chain is built from TRBV5-6 and TRBJ1-2, with D tentatively TRBD1 (6 bases). Germline V gene sequence: CDR1 SGHDT, CDR2 YYEEEE. V lost 6 bases and J 4 bases, leaving 16 bases between the germline ends. This CDR3 is 14 amino acids long. In DNA, the CDR3 is TGTGCCAGCACCACCCTCGACAGGAGCTATGGCTACACCTTC. The encoded protein is CASTTLDRSYGYTF.

CDR3 sequence: CATGTGGNEQFF. The DNA for the CDR3 is TGTGCCACCGGGACAGGGGGCAATGAGCAGTTCTTC. This sequence joins TRBV7-2 and TRBJ2-1; the match to TRBD1 covers 11 bases. CDR1 and CDR2 (germline): SGHTA, FQGNSA. There are 12 residues in the CDR3. Germline trimming cut 10 bases from V and 6 bases from J; bases unmatched to any gene: 2. Full variable domain (missing parts from reference TRBV7-2 and TRBJ2-1): GAGVSQSPSNKVTEKGKDVELRCDPISGHTALYWYRQSLGQGLEFLIYFQGNSAPDKSGLPSDRFSAERTGGSVSTLTIQRTQQEDSAVYLCATGTGGNEQFFGPGTRLTVL.

The chain carries TRBV5-5 and TRBJ1-3; a possible D gene is TRBD1 (6 bases). The CDR3 covers 15 residues. Trimming pared 2 bases from V and 0 bases from J, leaving 9 bases between. In germline, CDR1 is SGHKS, CDR2 YYEKEE (reference sequence). DNA for the CDR3: TGTGCCAGCAGCTTCGGACAGATCTCTGGAAACACCATATATTTT. Protein sequence: CASSFGQISGNTIYF.

The chain couples TRBV6-1 to TRBJ1-2, with 7 bases matching TRBD1. The CDR3 is 15 amino acids. Germline trimming cut 4 bases from V and 4 bases from J; bases unmatched to any gene: 9. Per germline, CDR1 MNHNS and CDR2 SASEGT. The CDR3 region has the DNA TGTGCCAGCAGTGCCCGACAGGGCCTTAGCTATGGCTACACCTTC. Translating gives CASSARQGLSYGYTF.

The chain carries TRBV5-1 and TRBJ2-6; the D is unclear. Germline loops: CDR1 SGHRS, CDR2 YFSETQ. V was pared by 7 bases and J by 5 bases, with 22 bases between. The CDR3 extends over 17 amino acids. DNA of the CDR3: TGCGCCAGCCAGAGTGATGGTTCACAAAGTCGGGCCAACGTCCTGACTTTC. This gives the protein CASQSDGSQSRANVLTF.

CDR3 amino acids: CASSQLAAGIGTGELFF. CDR3 DNA sequence: TGCGCCAGCAGCCAACTGGCCGCGGGCATAGGCACCGGGGAGCTGTTTTTT. V gene TRBV4-1 combines with J gene TRBJ2-2; TRBD2 is a possible D gene (5 bases). CDR3 length equals 17 residues. V lost 2 bases, J lost 4 bases, and 17 bases lay in between. Per the germline V gene, CDR1 is MGHRA and CDR2 is YSYEKL.

V and J are TRBV2 and TRBJ2-7; 11 nucleotides line up with TRBD2. Germline V gene data show CDR1 as SNHLY and CDR2 as FYNNEI. Germline trimming cut 6 bases from V and 4 bases from J; bases unmatched to any gene: 14. The CDR3 has 17 amino acids. Here the CDR3 reads CASRPGQGVAGGYEQYF. The CDR3 region has the DNA TGTGCCAGCAGGCCGGGACAGGGAGTAGCGGGAGGGTACGAGCAGTACTTC.

The chain links TRBV19 to TRBJ2-2; maybe TRBD2 (6 bases). The CDR3 is 15 amino acids. In germline, CDR1 is LNHDA, CDR2 SQIVND (reference sequence). Trimming removed 0 bases from V and 4 bases from J, with 9 bases in between. CDR3 in DNA: TGTGCCAGTAGTATAGACGGGAGAGGCACCGGGGAGCTGTTTTTT. Encoded protein: CASSIDGRGTGELFF.

This chain uses TRBV29-1 with TRBJ2-7, with D possibly being TRBD1 (5 bases). Deletions cut 4 bases from V and 3 bases from J, with 13 bases between. This CDR3 region has 13 residues. The germline V gene has CDR1 SQVTM and CDR2 ANQGSEA. The CDR3 DNA sequence: TGCAGCGTTGTGAAGGACACCCTCTACGAGCAGTACTTC. Translating gives CSVVKDTLYEQYF.

The sample holds one count of this clone. V gene TRBV6-4 combines with J gene TRBJ2-2; TRBD1 or TRBD2 may be the D gene (5 bases each). The CDR3 sequence is 14 residues long. The V and J ends lost 4 bases and 5 bases respectively, with 11 bases between them. Germline-derived CDR1 and CDR2 are MRHNA and SNTAGT. CDR3 nucleotide sequence: TGTGCCAGCAGTGTGATGTGGGGGACCGGGGAGCTGTTTTTT. Residues: CASSVMWGTGELFF.